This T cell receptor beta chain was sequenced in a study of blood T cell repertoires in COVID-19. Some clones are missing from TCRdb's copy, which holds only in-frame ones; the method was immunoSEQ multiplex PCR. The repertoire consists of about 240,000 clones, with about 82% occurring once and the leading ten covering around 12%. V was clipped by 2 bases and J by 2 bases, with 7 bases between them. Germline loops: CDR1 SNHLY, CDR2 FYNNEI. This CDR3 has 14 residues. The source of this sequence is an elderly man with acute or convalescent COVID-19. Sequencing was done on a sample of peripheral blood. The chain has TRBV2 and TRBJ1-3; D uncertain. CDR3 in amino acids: CASSEHSTGNTIYF. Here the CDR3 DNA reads TGTGCCAGCAGTGAACATAGCACTGGAAACACCATATATTTT. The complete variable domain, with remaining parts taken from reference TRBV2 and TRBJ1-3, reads EPEVTQTPSHQVTQMGQEVILRCVPISNHLYFYWYRQILGQKVEFLVSFYNNEISEKSEIFDDQFSVERPDGSNFTLKIRSTKLEDSAMYFCASSEHSTGNTIYFGEGSWLTVV.